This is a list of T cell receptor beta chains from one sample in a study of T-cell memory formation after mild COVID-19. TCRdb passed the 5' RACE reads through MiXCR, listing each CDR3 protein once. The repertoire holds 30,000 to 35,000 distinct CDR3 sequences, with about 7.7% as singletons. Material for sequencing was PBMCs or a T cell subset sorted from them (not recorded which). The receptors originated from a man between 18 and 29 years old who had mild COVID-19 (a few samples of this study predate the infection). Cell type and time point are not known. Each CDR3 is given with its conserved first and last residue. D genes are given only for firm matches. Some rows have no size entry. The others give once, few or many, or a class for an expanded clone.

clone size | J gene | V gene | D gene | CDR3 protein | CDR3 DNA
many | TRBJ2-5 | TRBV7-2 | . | CASSLVRGRETQYF | TGTGCCAGCAGCTTAGTTCGGGGTCGGGAGACCCAGTACTTC
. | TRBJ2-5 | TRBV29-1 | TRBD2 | CSVVTSGLNQETQYF | TGCAGCGTGGTGACTAGCGGGCTAAATCAAGAGACCCAGTACTTC
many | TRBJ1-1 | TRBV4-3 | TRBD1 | CASSQGKPYRSRGTEAFF | TGCGCCAGCAGCCAAGGGAAGCCCTATCGATCCAGGGGGACTGAAGCTTTCTTT
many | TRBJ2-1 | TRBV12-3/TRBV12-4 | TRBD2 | CASSLQAGGPHEQFF | TGTGCCAGCAGTTTGCAAGCGGGGGGGCCCCATGAGCAGTTCTTC
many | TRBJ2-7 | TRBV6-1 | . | CASSEPTSIYVAYEQYF | TGTGCCAGCAGTGAACCTACTAGCATCTATGTGGCCTACGAGCAGTACTTC
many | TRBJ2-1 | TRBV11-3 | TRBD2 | CASSFSGDSYNEQFF | TGTGCCAGCAGCTTTAGCGGGGACTCCTACAATGAGCAGTTCTTC
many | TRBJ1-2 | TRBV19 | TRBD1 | CASRAGTGLYGYTF | TGTGCCAGTAGGGCCGGGACAGGGCTCTATGGCTACACCTTC
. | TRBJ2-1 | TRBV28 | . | CASTQGGDPYNEQFF | TGTGCCAGCACCCAGGGAGGCGACCCGTACAATGAGCAGTTCTTC
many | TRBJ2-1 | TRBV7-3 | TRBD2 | CASSDRTSGGDEQFF | TGTGCCAGCAGCGATCGGACTAGCGGGGGGGATGAGCAGTTCTTC
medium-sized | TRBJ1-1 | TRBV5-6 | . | CASSLVRGTTHTEAFF | TGTGCCAGCAGCTTGGTTCGGGGGACGACGCACACTGAAGCTTTCTTT
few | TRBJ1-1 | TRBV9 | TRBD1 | CASSVASDRAAFF | TGTGCCAGCAGCGTAGCCTCTGACAGGGCGGCTTTCTTT
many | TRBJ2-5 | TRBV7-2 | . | CASSLGSGQETQYF | TGTGCCAGCAGCTTAGGGTCGGGGCAGGAGACCCAGTACTTC
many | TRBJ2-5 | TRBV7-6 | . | CASSPEVGGTQYF | TGTGCCAGCAGCCCCGAGGTGGGGGGGACCCAGTACTTC
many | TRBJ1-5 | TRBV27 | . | CASSLSGFGQPQHF | TGTGCCAGCAGTTTATCTGGGTTTGGTCAGCCCCAGCATTTT
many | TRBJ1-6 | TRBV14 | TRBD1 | CASSHGQGADSPLHF | TGTGCCAGCAGCCACGGACAGGGGGCCGATTCACCCCTCCACTTT
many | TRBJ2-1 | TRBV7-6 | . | CASSSAISSYNEQFF | TGTGCCAGCAGCTCGGCGATTAGCTCCTACAATGAGCAGTTCTTC
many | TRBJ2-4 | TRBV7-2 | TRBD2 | CASSLFIGGSLKNIQYF | TGTGCCAGCAGCTTATTTATAGGCGGGAGCCTCAAAAACATTCAGTACTTC
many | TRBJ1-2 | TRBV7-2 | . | CASSRGYLEANYGYTF | TGTGCCAGCAGTCGGGGCTATCTCGAAGCTAACTATGGCTACACCTTC
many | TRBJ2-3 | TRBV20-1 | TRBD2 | CSARPAGGTQYF | TGCAGTGCCAGGCCGGCGGGGGGTACGCAGTATTTT
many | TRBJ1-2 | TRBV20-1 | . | CSARGPGWDGYTF | TGCAGTGCTAGAGGACCAGGGTGGGATGGCTACACCTTC
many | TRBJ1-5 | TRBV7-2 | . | CASSAGPSASQPQHF | TGTGCCAGCAGCGCCGGACCTTCGGCGAGTCAGCCCCAGCATTTT